This TCR beta chain was identified during a study of blood T cell dynamics during melanoma immunotherapy. The protocol was immunoSEQ multiplex PCR, while the TCRdb copy is restricted to in-frame clones and leaves out a portion. Found here are 20,000 to 30,000 clones, approximately 88% of them singletons; the top ten hold roughly 4.9%. The CDR3 is 18 amino acids. Between the trimmed V and J ends, which lost 2 bases and 4 bases, there was a span of 20 bases. Germline CDR1 is SGHAT and CDR2 is FQNNGV. The time point here: pre-treatment baseline. At 12 weeks after first infusion, RECIST 1.1 defined response for most patients.

Sequenced material: blood, taken from a patient treated with checkpoint blockade. The receptor was derived from a human donor with melanoma. The rearrangement links TRBV11-2 to TRBJ2-2; TRBD2 is a possible D gene (5 bases). This CDR3 reads CASSLSLALMSGTGELFF. The CDR3 bases are TGTGCCAGCAGCTTAAGCCTAGCCCTCATGAGTGGCACCGGGGAGCTGTTTTTT.